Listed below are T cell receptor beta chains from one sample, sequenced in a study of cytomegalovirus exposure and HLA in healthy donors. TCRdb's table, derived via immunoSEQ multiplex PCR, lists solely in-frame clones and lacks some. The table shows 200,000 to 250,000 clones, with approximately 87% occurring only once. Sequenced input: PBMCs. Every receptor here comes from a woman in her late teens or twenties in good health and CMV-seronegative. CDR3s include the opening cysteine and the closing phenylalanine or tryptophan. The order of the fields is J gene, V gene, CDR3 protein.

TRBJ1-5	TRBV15	CATSKEADQPQHF
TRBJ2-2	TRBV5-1	CASSPAGQANTGELFF
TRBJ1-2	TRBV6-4	CASSARTGANYGYTF
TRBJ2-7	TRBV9	CASSEDSSYEQYF
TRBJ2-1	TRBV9	CASSGQRGNEQFF
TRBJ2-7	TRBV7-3	CASSRQLAGVNEQYF
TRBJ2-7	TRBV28	CARGPQASEQYF
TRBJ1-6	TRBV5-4	CASSLSGTPLHF
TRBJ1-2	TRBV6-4	CASSGQVGQGGYTF
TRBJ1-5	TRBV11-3	CASSLMGDGDGVNQPQHF
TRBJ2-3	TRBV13	CASSLGVGGYTDTQYF
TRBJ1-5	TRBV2	CASRTSRGGQPQHF
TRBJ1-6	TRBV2	CASSATGTNNSPLHF
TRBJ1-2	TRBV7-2	CASSIPDTF
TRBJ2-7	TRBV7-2	CASSLDLAGGVYEQYF
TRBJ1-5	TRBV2	CASSDYREGQPQHF
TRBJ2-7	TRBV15	CATSRDPLAGGPGYEQYF
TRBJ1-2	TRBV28	CASSLGTRIGGYTF
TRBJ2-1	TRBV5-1	CASSYSPSGATYNEQFF
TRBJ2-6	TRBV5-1	CASSLDIGPGANVLTF
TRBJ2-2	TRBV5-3	CARSLAAPGGTGELFF
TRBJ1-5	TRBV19	CASSIDREGANRNQPQHF
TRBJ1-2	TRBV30	CAWSPAYGYTF
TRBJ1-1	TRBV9	CASSPTPGGEAFF
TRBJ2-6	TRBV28	CASSRQGPSGANVLTF
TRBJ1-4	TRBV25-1	CASSDRTSTNEKLFF
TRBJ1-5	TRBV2	CASNYRGRGQPQHF
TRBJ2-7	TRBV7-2	CASSANRVSAEQYF
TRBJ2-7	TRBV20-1	CSAPPGHEQYF
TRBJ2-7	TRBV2	CASSEVEGGENEQYF
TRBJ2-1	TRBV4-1	CASSQGGQGRNEQFF
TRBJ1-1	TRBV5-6	CASSFRARPVFTEAFF
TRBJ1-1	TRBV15	CATSREGGQGDTEAFF
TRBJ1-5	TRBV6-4	CASSEQGGENQPQHF
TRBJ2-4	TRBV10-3	CAISDSGSIQYF
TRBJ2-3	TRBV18	CASSLELAGADTQYF
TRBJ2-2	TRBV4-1	CASSQGEGALTGELFF
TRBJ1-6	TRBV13	CASKGENSPLHF
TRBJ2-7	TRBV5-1	CASSHDSPPYEQYF
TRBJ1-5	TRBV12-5	CASTRTDFTLEPQHF
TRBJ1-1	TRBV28	CASSFAGGTEAFF
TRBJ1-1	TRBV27	CASRGGRHTEAFF
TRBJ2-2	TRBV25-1	CAWAGWTGELFF
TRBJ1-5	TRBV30	CAWSGVGQPQPQHF
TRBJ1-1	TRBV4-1	CASSQEPSPVEAFF
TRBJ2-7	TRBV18	CASSPPRTGSEEQYF
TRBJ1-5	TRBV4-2	CASSRDRVQPQHF
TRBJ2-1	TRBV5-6	CASSRGGGRPYNEQFF
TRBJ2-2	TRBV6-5	CAAGETGELFF
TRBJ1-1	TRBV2	CASSVENGGTEAFF
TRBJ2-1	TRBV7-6	CASSSRTRGGEQFF
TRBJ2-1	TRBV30	CAWSDSETYNEQFF
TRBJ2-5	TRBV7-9	CASSPRQGGQETQYF
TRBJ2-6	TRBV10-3	CAISAGFSSGANVLTF
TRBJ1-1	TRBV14	CASSQDVVLSEAFF
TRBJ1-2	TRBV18	CASSLFDSYGYTF
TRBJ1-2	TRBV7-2	CASSPRGGGAGYGYTF
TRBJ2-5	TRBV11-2	CASSLDMGTQYF
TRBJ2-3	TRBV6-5	CASSSGTSGRPSTQYF